These 32 T cell receptor beta chains were all obtained from the same sample, sequenced in a study of CD8 T cells in Susac syndrome. Reverse transcription of about 0.45 to 1 ug RNA was performed with random hexamers. TCRdb reprocessed the immunoSEQ multiplex PCR reads via MiXCR and lists one record per CDR3 protein. The sample has about 120,000 distinct CDR3 sequences, more than 90% seen once; the top ten hold less than 0.25%. What was sequenced was CD8+ T cells from PBMCs. These receptors were taken from a human donor with Susac syndrome.

This rearrangement joins TRBV4-1 to TRBJ1-2; 7 bases match TRBD1. The CDR3 totals 15 residues. From germline, CDR1 is MGHRA and CDR2 YSYEKL. V lost 6 bases and J lost 2; bases outside the gene matches: 9. The CDR3 loop is CASRQGVQGNYGYTF. The CDR3 nucleotides are TGCGCCAGCAGACAGGGCGTACAGGGGAACTATGGCTACACCTTC.

J is TRBJ1-1 and V is TRBV13, with 8 nucleotides matching TRBD1. V gave up 4 bases and J gave up 8 bases; unmatched junction bases: 6. Germline assignment: CDR1 PRHDT and CDR2 FYEKMQ (reference sequence). The CDR3 consists of 13 residues. CDR3 loop: CASSSPTGDEAFF. The CDR3 coding sequence is TGTGCCAGCAGCTCTCCGACAGGGGACGAAGCTTTCTTT.

The chain links TRBV30 to TRBJ2-3; the match to TRBD2 covers 13 bases. J lost 4 bases, V lost 3 bases, and 4 bases had no gene match. The CDR3 length is 15 residues. CDR1 and CDR2 from the germline V gene are GTSNPN and SVGIG (reference sequence). For the CDR3, the DNA is TGTGCCTGGAGCCAACTAGCGGGGGGGCCAGATACGCAGTATTTT. Encoded protein: CAWSQLAGGPDTQYF. Variable domain in full (rest from reference TRBV30 and TRBJ2-3): SQTIHQWPATLVQPVGSPLSLECTVEGTSNPNLYWYRQAAGRGLQLLFYSVGIGQISSEVPQNLSASRPQDRQFILSSKKLLLSDSGFYLCAWSQLAGGPDTQYFGPGTRLTVL.

This chain joins TRBV30 and TRBJ2-2; no reliable D call. Between the trimmed V and J ends, which lost 3 bases and 8 bases, there was a span of 13 bases. Germline V gene data show CDR1 as GTSNPN and CDR2 as SVGIG (reference sequence). The CDR3 spans 13 residues. This CDR3 is CAWSADIRGELFF. The CDR3 nucleotides are TGTGCCTGGAGCGCCGATATCCGAGGGGAGCTGTTTTTT.

The gene calls are TRBV5-1 and TRBJ1-1; the D is unclear. Germline V gene data show CDR1 as SGHRS and CDR2 as YFSETQ. The CDR3 covers 15 residues. Deletions cut 4 bases from V and 0 bases from J, with 13 bases between. CDR3: CASSPSGALNTEAFF. The CDR3 bases are TGCGCCAGCAGCCCCAGTGGAGCTTTGAACACTGAAGCTTTCTTT. The full variable domain, with the rest looked up from reference TRBV5-1 and TRBJ1-1, is KAGVTQTPRYLIKTRGQQVTLSCSPISGHRSVSWYQQTPGQGLQFLFEYFSETQRNKGNFPGRFSGRQFSNSRSEMNVSTLELGDSALYLCASSPSGALNTEAFFGQGTRLTVV.

The chain is built from TRBV9 and TRBJ2-3; the D gene is possibly TRBD2 (6 bases). Looked up from germline, CDR1 is SGDLS and CDR2 is YYNGEE. The CDR3 is 17 amino acids. Trimming shortened V by 0 bases and J by 2 bases, and 16 bases separated the two germline ends. The CDR3 reads CASSVEGLSLTTDTQYF. For the CDR3, the DNA is TGTGCCAGCAGCGTAGAGGGACTGAGCCTGACCACAGATACGCAGTATTTT.

This rearrangement joins TRBV14 to TRBJ2-1; D call uncertain. CDR3 length: 17 amino acids. V lost 0 bases, J lost 8 bases, and 20 bases lay in between. CDR1 is SGHDN and CDR2 is FVKESK in the germline V gene. CDR3 sequence reads: CASSQEVRDTLSYEQFF. DNA for the CDR3: TGTGCCAGCAGCCAAGAAGTCAGAGACACCCTTAGCTATGAGCAGTTCTTC.

The J gene is TRBJ1-2, the V gene TRBV7-9; maybe TRBD1 (6 bases). This CDR3 has 14 residues. Germline values: CDR1 SEHNR, CDR2 FQNEAQ (reference sequence). V shed 1 base and J shed 2 bases, with 8 bases lying between them. This CDR3 is CASSLGTVNYGYTF. The DNA for the CDR3 is TGTGCCAGCAGCTTAGGGACAGTAAACTATGGCTACACCTTC.

The chain links TRBV14 to TRBJ2-7; possibly TRBD1 for D (6 bases). CDR3 length equals 16 residues. Per germline, CDR1 SGHDN and CDR2 FVKESK. V lost 3 bases and J lost 0, with 15 bases in between. CDR3 amino acids: CASSHPGTRSSYEQYF. The CDR3 DNA reads TGTGCCAGCAGCCACCCCGGGACACGGAGCTCCTACGAGCAGTACTTC.

J is TRBJ2-7 and V is TRBV5-1; 8 nucleotides match TRBD1. The germline gives CDR1 SGHRS, CDR2 YFSETQ. J lost 2 bases, V lost 4 bases, and 5 bases had no gene match. This CDR3 comprises 14 residues. CDR3 sequence: CASSATGETYEQYF. CDR3 nucleotide sequence: TGCGCCAGCAGCGCGACAGGGGAGACCTACGAGCAGTACTTC.

The CDR3 sequence: CASEGLGSTDTQYF. CDR3 coding DNA: TGTGCCAGCGAGGGACTCGGAAGCACAGATACGCAGTATTTT. This chain connects TRBV4-2 to TRBJ2-3; possibly TRBD2 for D (6 bases). The ends were cut back, 8 bases at V and 0 bases at J, with 12 bases in the middle. The germline CDR1 and CDR2 sequences are LGHNA and YNFKEQ. There are 14 residues in the CDR3.

The chain recombines TRBV12-5 with TRBJ1-1, with 8 nucleotides matching TRBD1. There are 13 residues in the CDR3. V was clipped by 6 bases and J by 1 base; unmatched bases: 1. Looked up from germline, CDR1 is LGHNT and CDR2 is FRNRAP. CDR3 sequence: CASGQGANTEAFF. The CDR3 DNA reads as TGTGCTAGTGGGCAGGGGGCGAACACTGAAGCTTTCTTT.

The V and J genes are TRBV7-3 and TRBJ2-1; D might be TRBD2 (5 bases). V was trimmed by 2 bases and J by 12 bases, leaving 20 bases between them. This CDR3 spans 15 amino acids. The V gene's germline CDR1 is SGHTA and CDR2 FQGTGA. CDR3 nucleotides: TGTGCCAGCAGCTTATACCCGACTTCCGGCGAGGGGCAGTTCTTC. Translating gives CASSLYPTSGEGQFF.

This chain joins TRBV4-1 and TRBJ1-5; maybe TRBD1 (5 bases). Germline loops: CDR1 MGHRA, CDR2 YSYEKL. Between the trimmed V and J ends, which lost 0 bases and 1 base, there was a span of 7 bases. This CDR3 comprises 15 residues. CDR3 region: CASSQEWTSNQPQHF. The CDR3 DNA is TGCGCCAGCAGCCAAGAATGGACAAGCAATCAGCCCCAGCATTTT.

The chain is built from TRBV6-5 and TRBJ2-1; no clear D. Trimming cost V 2 bases and J 0 bases, with 8 bases left between them. The CDR3 spans 15 residues. The germline V gene has CDR1 MNHEY and CDR2 SVGAGI. The CDR3 sequence: CASSYRPSSYNEQFF. CDR3 in DNA: TGTGCCAGCAGTTACCGCCCGTCCTCCTACAATGAGCAGTTCTTC.

The chain has TRBV7-3 and TRBJ2-7; TRBD2 matches at 13 bases. This CDR3 is built from 15 residues. V lost 2 bases to trimming and J lost 6 bases; unmatched junction nucleotides: 4. CDR1 is SGHTA, CDR2 FQGTGA, per germline. CDR3 coding DNA: TGTGCCAGCAGCTTAGGACTAGCGGGAGAAGGCGAGCAGTACTTC. Its translation: CASSLGLAGEGEQYF.

The chain is built from TRBV30 and TRBJ1-4; D unresolved. The length of the CDR3 is 13 residues. V dropped 3 bases and J dropped 7 bases, with 12 bases sitting between them. Germline lookup yields CDR1 GTSNPN and CDR2 SVGIG (reference sequence). The DNA of the CDR3 is TGTGCCTGGAGCCCCCCGGGGATTGAAAAACTGTTTTTT. Its protein is CAWSPPGIEKLFF. Supplemented by reference TRBV30 and TRBJ1-4, the full variable domain reads SQTIHQWPATLVQPVGSPLSLECTVEGTSNPNLYWYRQAAGRGLQLLFYSVGIGQISSEVPQNLSASRPQDRQFILSSKKLLLSDSGFYLCAWSPPGIEKLFFGSGTQLSVL.

V usage is TRBV7-9 and J usage is TRBJ1-1, with D hard to call. V shed 2 bases and J shed 3 bases, with 16 bases lying between them. Germline V lookup: CDR1 SEHNR, CDR2 FQNEAQ (reference sequence). The CDR3 contains 16 residues. In nucleotides, the CDR3 is TGTGCCAGCAGCTTAATAGGAGCCCAGGCTGACACTGAAGCTTTCTTT. Amino acid sequence: CASSLIGAQADTEAFF.

The V gene is TRBV5-8, the J gene TRBJ2-7; 9 bases line up with TRBD2. Germline V lookup: CDR1 SGHTS, CDR2 YDEGEE. The CDR3 totals 15 residues. The ends lost 4 bases at V and 1 base at J; junction bases unmatched: 6. In nucleotides, the CDR3 is TGTGCCAGCAGCCTAGCTAGCGGGGTTTCCTACGAGCAGTACTTC. It specifies CASSLASGVSYEQYF.

The chain has TRBV27 and TRBJ2-7, with D tentatively TRBD1 (6 bases). Germline CDR1 MNHEY, CDR2 SMNVEV (reference sequence). V was shortened by 3 bases and J by 2 bases, with 14 bases between the two germline ends. This CDR3 comprises 15 residues. The CDR3 DNA reads as TGTGCCAGCAGTTTTGAAGCTGGGGGCGCCTACGAGCAGTACTTC. Its protein product is CASSFEAGGAYEQYF.

The J gene is TRBJ2-1, the V gene TRBV19, with D possibly being TRBD2 (5 bases). V was pared by 4 bases and J by 6 bases, with 10 bases between. The CDR3 contains 13 residues. CDR1 LNHDA and CDR2 SQIVND come from the germline V gene (reference sequence). CDR3 in amino acids: CASSNGEGNEQFF. CDR3 DNA: TGTGCCAGTAGTAACGGCGAGGGCAATGAGCAGTTCTTC.

The chain is built from TRBV7-9 and TRBJ1-1, with TRBD1 matching 8 bases. Germline CDR1 SEHNR, CDR2 FQNEAQ (reference sequence). V lost 6 bases and J lost 0; bases outside the gene matches: 15. CDR3 length: 18 residues. The CDR3: CASSEPGGDSRLNTEAFF. The CDR3 nucleotides are TGTGCCAGCAGTGAACCAGGGGGCGACTCACGGCTGAACACTGAAGCTTTCTTT.

J is TRBJ1-2 and V is TRBV12-1; the D segment call TRBD1 is taken from the table without a DNA check. TRBV12-1 is a known pseudogene. This CDR3 is 14 amino acids long. The CDR3 sequence is CASSPDRVTCCYTF. CDR3 nucleotides: TGTGCCAGCAGCCCGGACAGGGTAACATGCTGCTACACCTTC.

J is TRBJ2-7 and V is TRBV7-2; D ambiguous. Per germline, CDR1 SGHTA and CDR2 FQGNSA. CDR3 length: 12 amino acids. Trimming left V 7 bases short and J 3 bases short, with 10 bases between. In DNA form, the CDR3 reads TGTGCCAGCAACGAGGTCAGCTACGAGCAGTACTTC. This sequence encodes CASNEVSYEQYF.

This rearrangement joins TRBV28 to TRBJ2-7, with 9 bases identical to TRBD2. Germline V gives CDR1 MDHEN, CDR2 SYDVKM. After removal of 3 bases from V and 0 bases from J, the junction contained 3 bases not matched to a gene. CDR3 length: 15 amino acids. CDR3 sequence reads: CASSLGLASSYEQYF. Written as DNA, the CDR3 is TGTGCCAGCAGTTTGGGACTAGCCTCCTCCTACGAGCAGTACTTC.

The chain carries TRBV15 and TRBJ2-3; 8 nucleotides line up with TRBD1. CDR1 and CDR2 from the germline V gene are LNHNV and YYDKDF (reference sequence). The CDR3 runs 16 residues. J was trimmed by 6 bases and V by 8 bases; bases with no gene match: 16. The CDR3 loop is CATALQTGVGSDTQYF. DNA for the CDR3: TGTGCCACCGCCCTCCAGACAGGGGTGGGATCGGATACGCAGTATTTT.

The V gene is TRBV6-5, the J gene TRBJ1-1; perhaps TRBD1 as D (5 bases). In germline, CDR1 is MNHEY, CDR2 SVGAGI. This CDR3 is built from 14 residues. V shed 2 bases and J shed 1 base, with 8 bases lying between them. CDR3 amino acids: CASSYRGTNTEAFF. CDR3 nucleotide sequence: TGTGCCAGCAGTTACAGAGGGACGAACACTGAAGCTTTCTTT.

V and J are TRBV7-9 and TRBJ2-7, with 9 nucleotides matching TRBD1. This CDR3 comprises 16 residues. The J segment lost 2 bases and the V segment lost 4 bases, leaving 9 bases of the junction unmatched. From germline, CDR1 is SEHNR and CDR2 FQNEAQ (reference sequence). This CDR3 is CASSWDRAFPAYEQYF. The CDR3 bases are TGTGCCAGCAGCTGGGACAGGGCCTTTCCCGCCTACGAGCAGTACTTC.

This clonotype was picked up a small number of times. The chain uses TRBV5-4 and TRBJ2-7; D remains unclear. The CDR3 consists of 14 residues. V lost 0 bases and J lost 0, with 7 bases in between. The germline CDR1 and CDR2 sequences are SGHNT and YYREEE (reference sequence). CDR3 sequence (DNA): TGTGCCAGCAGCTTGGTGCCCTCCTCCTACGAGCAGTACTTC. Protein product: CASSLVPSSYEQYF.

J is TRBJ2-7 and V is TRBV6-1; 8 bases line up with TRBD1. With V trimmed by 2 bases and J by 4 bases, 7 bases remained unmatched. Germline V gives CDR1 MNHNS, CDR2 SASEGT. The CDR3 totals 15 residues. The chain's CDR3 is CASSESPGGSYEQYF. The CDR3 DNA reads as TGTGCCAGCAGTGAATCTCCAGGGGGCTCTTACGAGCAGTACTTC.

V gene TRBV19 combines with J gene TRBJ2-7; 12 bases align to TRBD2. Germline assignment: CDR1 LNHDA and CDR2 SQIVND (reference sequence). This CDR3 has 16 amino acids. Trimming at V came to 4 bases and at J to 7 bases, leaving 11 bases not matched to a gene. CDR3 bases: TGTGCCAGTAGTACAAGACTAGCGGGAGAAAATCGGGAGCAGTACTTC. It translates to CASSTRLAGENREQYF.

The genes are TRBV6-5 and TRBJ1-2, with 7 bases fitting TRBD1. Germline lookup yields CDR1 MNHEY and CDR2 SVGAGI. The length of the CDR3 is 14 residues. V gave up 2 bases and J gave up 6 bases; unmatched junction bases: 6. For the CDR3, the DNA is TGTGCCAGCAGTTACCTGAAGGGGGCTCATGGCTACACCTTC. Translated: CASSYLKGAHGYTF.